The present entry profiles one T cell receptor beta chain with its context. Per the germline V gene, CDR1 is MDHEN and CDR2 is SYDVKM. V was pared by 6 bases and J by 4 bases, with 13 bases between. The CDR3 is 14 residues long. This specimen belongs to a study of memory CD4+ T cells and cytomegalovirus serostatus. Some clones are missing from TCRdb's copy, which holds only in-frame ones; the method was immunoSEQ multiplex PCR. The table has some 60,000 clones, over 65% seen once. Single viable CD3+CD4+CD8-CD45RO+ cells were sorted as the memory CD4+ T cells. The receptor's source is an adult in good health and CMV-seropositive. The sample consisted of memory CD4+ T cells from blood. V usage is TRBV28 and J usage is TRBJ1-3, with D maybe TRBD1 (5 bases). CDR3: CASRPQQEGNTIYF. For the CDR3, the DNA is TGTGCCAGCAGGCCTCAACAGGAAGGAAACACCATATATTTT.